This T cell receptor beta chain stems from a study of T cells expressing NK-cell markers. Germline assignment: CDR1 PRHDT and CDR2 FYEKMQ (reference sequence). The CDR3 covers 13 residues. TCRdb re-analyzed the 5' RACE reads; it lists each CDR3 protein once, without DNA. Recorded for this sample: about 400,000 distinct CDR3 sequences. The sequence derives from a woman aged 45-60 years in good health. Sequencing used blood T cells: a sorted CD56 or NKG2C T cell subset, CD4+ or CD8+ T cells, or bulk PBMC T cells (not recorded which). V and J are TRBV13 and TRBJ2-7. The CDR3 loop is CASSFVWSYEQYF.